This T cell receptor beta chain was captured in a study of shared clonotypes between healthy human individuals (dated by TCRdb to about 2020). Notes on the research overall: The cohort comprised two women and a few men aged 18 to 49 years. For each donor, three plates each were used for CD4 naive and CD4 memory, two plates were used for CD8 naive, and one plate was used for CD8 memory. To estimate repertoire size and how much clonotypes are shared between individuals, the study performed deep sequencing of blood TCR repertoires from roughly five healthy adults. To increase sequencing depth and limit assay-specific biases, TCR repertoire library preparation and sequencing were carried out by different laboratories using diverse techniques. Per donor, leukapheresis produced somewhere between about 0.9 and 10 billion PBMCs. Results the study describes overall, beyond this receptor: Rarefaction of sorted-subset datasets indicated incomplete sequencing despite the large sequencing depth. Clonotypes shared by all four sorted-subset donors showed higher generation probabilities than non-shared clonotypes. When a few donors were compared, the shared fraction of clonotypes was 5% to 6.5% for naive CD4, approximately 3.5% for naive CD8, 2.3% for memory CD4, and around 0.37% for memory CD8. Pairwise subsampling led to the expectation that sequencing depth would affect the degree of clonotype sharing among donors. Larger estimated clonotype richness was generally found for naive subsets than for memory subsets. Because the study included a small number of donors, the genetic and exposure-history diversity represented was limited. Sampling was restricted to blood, and TCR repertoires in tissue are likely to differ from TCR repertoires in blood.

The junction shows trimming of 6 bases on V and 6 bases on J, and the gene matches do not reach 9 bases of it. The germline V gene yields MNHEY for CDR1 and SVGAGI for CDR2. Measured from the cysteine to the phenylalanine, the CDR3 is 14 residues long. Of all the DNA, just the CDR3 is kept, 42 bases in frame from base 1. Using the deep immunoSEQ assay, TCR CDR3 regions were amplified from genomic DNA by multiplex PCR. For each cell subset, the extracted genomic DNA was distributed evenly across all wells of several immunoSEQ 96-well plates, and each plate served as one replicate. For sorted subsets, approximately 200 ng of genomic DNA, equivalent to some 30,000 T cell genomes, went into each replicate PCR. Purified libraries were measured with a Qubit 3.0 fluorometer, size-checked on a Bioanalyzer 2100, and measured again with the KAPA Library Quantification kit. Each immunoSEQ 96-well plate was sequenced on its own single-read 150-cycle Illumina NextSeq 550 flow cell. Under the source paper's analysis protocol: Because the immunoSEQ output held only junctional sequences and lacked quality scores, the filtering could not match the filtering applied to full-length reads. Sequences were annotated with PyIR, a Python wrapper for IgBLAST v1.9, using IMGT germline references to assign V/J genes and CDR3. Reads were filtered out if the reads had weak V/J assignments (E-value above 1e-6), no CDR3, stop codons, out-of-frame junctions, or ambiguous translated residues. V3J clonotypes were defined as sequences sharing the same inferred V gene, J gene, and CDR3 amino acid sequence. The percentage overlap between two repertoires was calculated by dividing the number of shared unique clonotypes by the size of the smaller repertoire. Three approaches were used to assess repertoire richness: RTK rarefaction, the Chao1 estimator, and Recon v2.1 estimates of unobserved clonotypes. Generation probabilities were computed with OLGA for all TCRbeta clonotypes obtained by the gDNA method from a few donors. TCRdb provides this immuneACCESS table in a form limited to in-frame rearrangements. Some clones are lacking; in checked studies, under half of them reflect an unresolved V gene, and why the rest are absent is not known. The V and J calls and clone size are taken from that table; D and trimming were inferred from the DNA. Within this sample are about 2.4 million clones, with about 92% of them counted one time only. The ten largest clonotypes hold about 0.13% of the sample.

The donors were healthy, HIV-negative adults with no recently reported acute infections or vaccinations. Every donor was a Caucasian adult living in Nashville, Tennessee, USA. CD4+ T cells were enriched through magnetic negative selection, after which naive cells were positively selected on CD45RA and the remaining negative fraction served as the memory subset. Blood was collected by leukapheresis, and PBMCs were isolated by Ficoll-Histopaque density gradient centrifugation and then cryopreserved in liquid nitrogen vapor phase. Purity and quantity of every magnetically sorted T cell population were checked by analytical flow cytometry. From each sorted fraction, genomic DNA was isolated and quantified by UV absorbance on a Nanodrop 2000c. Points on this clone: This clone's antigen is unknown. No much larger clonotype is one base removed from it; base qualities were not supplied.

Here the chain combines TRBV6-5 and TRBJ1-2; 8 central bases correspond to TRBD1. Source material: naive CD4+ T cells sorted from blood. The cell subset or site label of this sample denotes: CD45RA+ positively selected. The source is a man aged 18-30 years in good health. The nucleotide sequence is TGTGCCAGCAGCTCAGGGGGCGGGAGGAATGGCTACACCTTC. This sequence encodes CASSSGGGRNGYTF.